A selection of T cell receptor beta chains follows, all from one sample in a study of OX40 agonist ivuxolimab in advanced cancers. Sequencing was performed with immunoSEQ multiplex PCR; in TCRdb, only in-frame clones are kept and a portion is missing. In the table there are approximately 65,000 clones, roughly four fifths of which are singletons. This sample comprised CD4+ or CD8+ T cells sorted from blood, obtained in a trial of the OX40 agonist ivuxolimab. The receptors were gathered from an adult with an advanced solid tumor such as melanoma, head and neck, liver or kidney cancer. Both conserved end residues are part of each CDR3. A D gene is named only where the DNA matches it firmly. Not all rows give a size; the values are once, few, many and, for expanded clones, a class.

J gene | V gene | clone size | D gene | CDR3 protein | CDR3 DNA
TRBJ2-3 | TRBV5-4 | . | TRBD2 | CASSFKLAGPTDTQYF | TGTGCCAGCAGCTTTAAACTAGCGGGACCCACAGATACGCAGTATTTT
TRBJ2-3 | TRBV9 | . | . | CASSVAPGSTDTQYF | TGTGCCAGCAGCGTAGCTCCAGGGAGCACAGATACGCAGTATTTT
TRBJ2-3 | TRBV18 | . | . | CASSPPSTDTQYF | TGTGCCAGCTCACCCCCTAGCACAGATACGCAGTATTTT
TRBJ2-2 | TRBV11-2 | . | . | CASSFDSPNTGELFF | TGTGCCAGCAGCTTCGACAGCCCAAACACCGGGGAGCTGTTTTTT
TRBJ1-5 | TRBV28 | once | . | CASSPTYSNQPQHF | TGTGCCAGCAGTCCGACCTATAGCAATCAGCCCCAGCATTTT
TRBJ1-2 | TRBV7-2 | once | TRBD1 | CASSTPGQGVVNYGYTF | TGTGCCAGCAGCACGCCGGGACAGGGGGTAGTTAACTATGGCTACACCTTC
TRBJ1-1 | TRBV27 | . | . | CASSSGAERTEAFF | TGTGCCAGCAGTTCCGGGGCTGAACGGACTGAAGCTTTCTTT
TRBJ2-2 | TRBV5-1 | . | TRBD2 | CASSPGTSGGDTGELFF | TGCGCCAGCAGCCCTGGGACTAGCGGGGGGGACACCGGGGAGCTGTTTTTT
TRBJ1-1 | TRBV29-1 | . | . | CSVLKVAGNTEAFF | TGCAGCGTTCTGAAGGTGGCAGGTAACACTGAAGCTTTCTTT
TRBJ1-1 | TRBV27 | . | . | CASSLYPALNTEAFF | TGTGCCAGCAGTTTATACCCCGCCCTGAACACTGAAGCTTTCTTT
TRBJ1-2 | TRBV19 | once | . | CASRTETGRDGYTF | TGTGCCAGTAGGACAGAAACAGGGAGGGATGGCTACACCTTC
TRBJ1-1 | TRBV5-8 | . | . | CASSLAERQGAFF | TGTGCCAGCAGCTTGGCCGAGAGGCAGGGAGCTTTCTTT
TRBJ1-2 | TRBV6-1 | . | . | CASRWRENYGYTF | TGTGCCAGCCGGTGGCGGGAAAACTATGGCTACACCTTC
TRBJ1-6 | TRBV6-5 | . | . | CASRTSDNSPLHF | TGTGCCAGCCGCACTAGTGACAATTCACCCCTCCACTTT
TRBJ2-7 | TRBV28 | few | TRBD1 | CASSQPWTGLAYEQYF | TGTGCCAGCAGCCAACCATGGACAGGCCTTGCCTACGAGCAGTACTTC
TRBJ2-7 | TRBV6-5 | . | . | CASSYLSEYEQYF | TGTGCCAGCAGTTACTTATCCGAGTACGAGCAGTACTTC
TRBJ2-5 | TRBV2 | . | TRBD2 | CASSAGGSSQETQYF | TGTGCCAGCAGTGCGGGCGGGAGTTCCCAAGAGACCCAGTACTTC
TRBJ2-7 | TRBV5-6 | . | . | CASSLYPRERLSYEQYF | TGTGCCAGCAGCTTGTATCCACGGGAGAGGCTTTCCTACGAGCAGTACTTC
TRBJ2-5 | TRBV9 | . | TRBD1 | CASSVAGTGGGETQYF | TGTGCCAGCAGCGTAGCTGGCACAGGGGGAGGAGAGACCCAGTACTTC
TRBJ2-1 | TRBV5-4 | . | . | CASSLAAESYNEQFF | TGTGCCAGCAGCTTGGCGGCGGAATCCTACAATGAGCAGTTCTTC
TRBJ2-5 | TRBV19 | few | . | CASSMGTQETQYF | TGTGCCAGTAGTATGGGGACTCAAGAGACCCAGTACTTC
TRBJ1-1 | TRBV10-1 | . | . | CASSEPGAFF | TGCGCCAGCAGTGAGCCCGGAGCTTTCTTT